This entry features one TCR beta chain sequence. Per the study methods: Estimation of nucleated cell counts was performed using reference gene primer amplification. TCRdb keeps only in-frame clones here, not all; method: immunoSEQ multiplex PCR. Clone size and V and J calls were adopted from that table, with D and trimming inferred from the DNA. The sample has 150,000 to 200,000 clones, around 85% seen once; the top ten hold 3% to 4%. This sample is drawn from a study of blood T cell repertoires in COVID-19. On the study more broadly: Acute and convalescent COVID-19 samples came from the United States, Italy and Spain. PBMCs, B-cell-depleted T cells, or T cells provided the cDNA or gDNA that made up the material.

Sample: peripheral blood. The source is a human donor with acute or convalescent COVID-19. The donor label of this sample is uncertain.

The CDR3 DNA is TGTGCCAGCAGTTACCCTCGGGGGGGAAACACCGGGGAGCTGTTTTTT. Its protein is CASSYPRGGNTGELFF. The V call is TRBV6-2 or TRBV6-3, the J call TRBJ2-2; 8 bases match TRBD2. Germline V gives CDR1 MNHEY, CDR2 SVGEGT. This CDR3 spans 16 amino acids. The junction had 4 bases not matched to a gene; V was cut back by 2 bases and J by 2 bases.